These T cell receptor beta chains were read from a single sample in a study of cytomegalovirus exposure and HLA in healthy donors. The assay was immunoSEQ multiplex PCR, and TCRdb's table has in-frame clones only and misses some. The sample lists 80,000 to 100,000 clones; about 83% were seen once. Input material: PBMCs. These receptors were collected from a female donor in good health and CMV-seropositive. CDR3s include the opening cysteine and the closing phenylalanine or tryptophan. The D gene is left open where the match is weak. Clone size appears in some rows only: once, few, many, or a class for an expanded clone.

TGCGCCAGCAGCCAAGATTCGTCCTACAATGAGCAGTTCTTC | CASSQDSSYNEQFF | TRBJ2-1 | . | . | TRBV4-1
TGTGCCAGCAGCGTGCGGACTAGCGGGAGAAGTGAGCAGTTCTTC | CASSVRTSGRSEQFF | TRBJ2-1 | . | TRBD2 | TRBV9
TGTGCCAGCAGTGACAGCCCCCCCCCGAACACCGGGGAGCTGTTTTTT | CASSDSPPPNTGELFF | TRBJ2-2 | . | . | TRBV6-4
TGTGCCACCTGGAGACCGTCCGGCTATGGCTACACCTTC | CATWRPSGYGYTF | TRBJ1-2 | . | . | TRBV19
TGCGCCAGCAGCTCGAGGGCCCTAGATGGCACCGGGGAGCTGTTTTTT | CASSSRALDGTGELFF | TRBJ2-2 | . | . | TRBV5-1
TGTGCCAGCAGTTCCCTAAAGGGGTCTAATGAAAAACTGTTTTTT | CASSSLKGSNEKLFF | TRBJ1-4 | . | . | TRBV28
TGTGCCAGCAGCTTAGACGCGGGAGGGCCAGAGACCCAGTACTTC | CASSLDAGGPETQYF | TRBJ2-5 | . | TRBD2 | TRBV11-2
TGTGCCAGCAGGTTTGGGACAGCGGACTTTTACGAGCAGTACTTC | CASRFGTADFYEQYF | TRBJ2-7 | . | TRBD1 | TRBV2
TGTGCCAGCAGCCACCCGGGACAGGGGCCCTACGAGCAGTACTTC | CASSHPGQGPYEQYF | TRBJ2-7 | . | TRBD1 | TRBV7-9
TGTGCCAGCAGCCAAGGGGCCGGGACAGGGGCCTACGAGCAGTACTTC | CASSQGAGTGAYEQYF | TRBJ2-7 | . | TRBD1 | TRBV14
TGTGCCAGCAGCTTTCAGACTGGTGACACTGAAGCTTTCTTT | CASSFQTGDTEAFF | TRBJ1-1 | . | . | TRBV13
TGCGCCAGCAGCTTGATAAGGGAGAGCACTGAAGCTTTCTTT | CASSLIRESTEAFF | TRBJ1-1 | . | . | TRBV5-1
TGTGCCAGCAGTGAAATGTTCAGCTACGAGCAGTACTTC | CASSEMFSYEQYF | TRBJ2-7 | . | . | TRBV2
TGTGCCAGCACCCCCAGGAACACTGAAGCTTTCTTT | CASTPRNTEAFF | TRBJ1-1 | . | . | TRBV11-2
TGCAGCGTAGGGGAAACGGCGGACACTGAAGCTTTCTTT | CSVGETADTEAFF | TRBJ1-1 | . | . | TRBV29-1
TGTGCCAGCAGCTTTGGCCGCACAGATACGCAGTATTTT | CASSFGRTDTQYF | TRBJ2-3 | . | . | TRBV7-9
TGTGCCAGCAGTTACTCGTCGGGGGGCCTAGATACGCAGTATTTT | CASSYSSGGLDTQYF | TRBJ2-3 | once | . | TRBV6-5